These T cell receptor beta chains were read from a single sample in a study of T-cell reconstitution after alpha-beta-depleted transplantation in children. From the PCR reads, TCRdb called clonotypes with MiXCR, one entry per CDR3 protein. The sample shows 250,000 to 350,000 distinct CDR3 sequences, 9.9% of them seen only once. The sample here was PBMCs from the stem cell graft donor, taken from the stem cell graft. The receptor set was obtained from a human donor who donated a stem cell graft to a child with SCID. Each CDR3 is given with its conserved first and last residue. D genes are given only for firm matches. Expanded clones are given a class, and other clones once, few, many or no size at all.

>TRBV27|NA|TRBJ2-2|many
CASSLSAGAGELFF
TGTGCCAGCAGTTTATCGGCAGGGGCCGGGGAGCTGTTTTTT
>TRBV9|TRBD2|TRBJ2-7|NA
CASSVGGGVPYEQYF
TGTGCCAGCAGCGTAGGCGGGGGTGTACCCTACGAGCAGTACTTC
>TRBV5-1|NA|TRBJ2-7|many
CASRDDFAYEQYF
TGCGCCAGCAGGGACGACTTCGCCTACGAGCAGTACTTC
>TRBV5-1|TRBD1|TRBJ1-6|many
CASGRGNNSPLHF
TGCGCCAGCGGCAGGGGGAATAATTCACCCCTCCACTTT
>TRBV4-1|NA|TRBJ1-4|few
CASSGGGIEKLFF
TGCGCCAGCAGCGGCGGAGGTATTGAAAAACTGTTTTTT
>TRBV12-3/TRBV12-4|TRBD1|TRBJ2-5|many
CASSRGTVQETQYF
TGTGCCAGCAGTAGAGGGACAGTCCAAGAGACCCAGTACTTC
>TRBV12-3/TRBV12-4|TRBD1|TRBJ1-1|NA
CASTRTGGGAEAFF
TGTGCCAGCACCCGGACAGGGGGGGGGGCTGAAGCTTTCTTT
>TRBV5-1|TRBD2|TRBJ2-7|few
CASSLGTSFNEQYF
TGCGCCAGCAGCTTGGGGACTAGCTTCAACGAGCAGTACTTC
>TRBV6-5|NA|TRBJ1-1|NA
CASSYSAREKNTEAFF
TGTGCCAGCAGTTACTCCGCCAGAGAAAAGAACACTGAAGCTTTCTTT
>TRBV5-6|NA|TRBJ2-1|NA
CASSLAFVKSYNEQIFF
TGTGCCAGCAGCTTGGCCTTTGTAAAGTCCTACAATGAGCAAATTTTCTTC
>TRBV18|NA|TRBJ2-7|NA
CASSPAGGAYEQYF
TGTGCCAGCTCACCGGCCGGGGGTGCCTACGAGCAGTACTTC
>TRBV5-1|NA|TRBJ2-7|few
CASSPGTPIEQYF
TGCGCCAGCAGCCCGGGGACACCAATCGAGCAGTACTTC
>TRBV24-1|NA|TRBJ2-3|few
CATSDNSHRTDTQYF
TGTGCCACCAGTGATAATTCCCACAGGACAGATACGCAGTATTTT
>TRBV20-1|TRBD1|TRBJ2-3|NA
CSARGQYADTQYF
TGCAGTGCTCGGGGACAGTACGCAGATACGCAGTATTTT
>TRBV11-1|TRBD1|TRBJ2-2|NA
CASSTRQGLRNTGELFF
TGTGCCAGCAGCACTAGACAGGGCTTGAGGAACACCGGGGAGCTGTTTTTT
>TRBV6-1|NA|TRBJ1-1|NA
CASNTPGYTEAFF
TGTGCCAGCAATACACCCGGGTACACTGAAGCTTTCTTT
>TRBV18|TRBD1|TRBJ2-1|NA
CASSLQQGVYLNEQFF
TGTGCCAGCTCACTCCAGCAGGGGGTTTATTTGAATGAGCAGTTCTTC
>TRBV11-2|TRBD2|TRBJ2-2|few
CASSLGDVAGGPPTGELFF
TGTGCCAGCAGCTTAGGAGATGTAGCGGGGGGGCCTCCCACCGGGGAGCTGTTTTTT
>TRBV2|NA|TRBJ1-2|few
CASIGGVANYGYTF
TGTGCCAGCATTGGGGGGGTAGCTAACTATGGCTACACCTTC
>TRBV11-2|TRBD1|TRBJ2-3|NA
CASSPSTGKGTDTQYF
TGTGCCAGCAGCCCGTCGACAGGGAAGGGGACAGATACGCAGTATTTT